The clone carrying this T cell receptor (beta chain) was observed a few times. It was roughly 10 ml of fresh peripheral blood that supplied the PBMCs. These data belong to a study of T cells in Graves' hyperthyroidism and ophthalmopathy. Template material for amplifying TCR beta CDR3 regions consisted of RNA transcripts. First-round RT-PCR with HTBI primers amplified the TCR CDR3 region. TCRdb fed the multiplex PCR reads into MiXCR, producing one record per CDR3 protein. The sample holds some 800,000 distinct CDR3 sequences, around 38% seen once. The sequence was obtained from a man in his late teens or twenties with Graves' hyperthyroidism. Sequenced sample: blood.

The CDR3 DNA is TGTGCCAGCAGCCTTCCGGGGGCGGGGATTCTCTATGGCTACACCTTC. Its translation: CASSLPGAGILYGYTF. The chain is built from TRBV7-9 and TRBJ1-2; D may be TRBD1 (6 bases). Germline V gene data show CDR1 as SEHNR and CDR2 as FQNEAQ (reference sequence). The CDR3 is 16 residues long. The germline V and J ends were trimmed by 5 bases and 4 bases, with 20 bases remaining between them.